Given below is one T cell receptor (beta chain) in context. Its cognate antigen is unknown. The CDR3 length is 12 residues. The germline gives CDR1 WSHSY, CDR2 SAAADI. V lost 5 bases to trimming and J lost 4 bases, with 9 bases between them. TCRdb's copy holds only in-frame clones and misses some; the assay was immunoSEQ multiplex PCR. This table holds 2 million to 2.5 million clones, approximately 94% found once. This record comes from a study of shared clonotypes between healthy human individuals. As for the study in general: Ranging from 18 to 49 in age, donors were two women and a few men. Each donor's CD4 naive and CD4 memory cells filled three plates apiece, CD8 naive two, and CD8 memory one.

General study results and limits: Rarefaction indicated that sorted-subset sequencing remained incomplete although depth was large.

The J gene is TRBJ2-7, the V gene TRBV10-2; perhaps D is TRBD1 or TRBD2 (5 bases each). What was sequenced was naive CD4+ T cells sorted from blood. Documented subset: CD45RA+ positively selected. This clonotype originated in a man younger than 35 in good health. CDR3: CASSPEGYEQYF. CDR3 nucleotides: TGCGCCAGCAGTCCCGAGGGGTACGAGCAGTACTTC.